Below are 18 T cell receptor beta chains sequenced from a single sample in a study of spatial heterogeneity in lung cancer (dated by TCRdb to about 2019). Beyond this particular receptor, the publication reports: The number of expanded intratumoral alpha and beta TCRs correlated with the tumor nonsynonymous mutation count.

Per the publication, the time point label means: sample taken at primary tumor resection. No antigen has been identified for these receptors. The library was obtained by 5' RACE. The run used a NextSeq 500. TCRdb cleaned the public reads at Q25 with fastp, built clones with MiXCR and kept in-frame beta chains. Rows are unified per CDR3 protein, each entry keeping the most common DNA and genes. The sample records some 9,900 distinct CDR3 sequences, around 12% of which are singletons. The ten largest clones take up roughly a tenth of the sample. This specimen was lung tumor tissue, taken at surgery. These receptor sequences come from a male donor with early-stage non-small cell lung cancer.

Ten or more counts support this clonotype. Since the library was made to target alpha chains, this beta chain is a stray read and its abundance is not meaningful. V is TRBV18 and J is TRBJ2-2, with a tentative D call TRBD1 (6 bases). CDR1 is KGHSH, CDR2 LQKENI, per germline. The CDR3 loop spans 15 amino acids. The V and J ends lost 1 base and 1 base respectively, with 7 bases between them. The CDR3 sequence is CASSPQTGNTGELFF. The DNA for the CDR3 is TGTGCCAGCTCACCACAGACAGGGAACACCGGGGAGCTGTTTTTT. The full variable domain, its missing parts supplied by reference TRBV18 and TRBJ2-2, is NAGVMQNPRHLVRRRGQEARLRCSPMKGHSHVYWYRQLPEEGLKFMVYLQKENIIDESGMPKERFSAEFPKEGPSILRIQQVVRGDSAAYFCASSPQTGNTGELFFGEGSRLTVL.

This clonotype was observed at least ten times. A library made for alpha chains picked up this beta chain off target, so its size means little. The rearrangement links TRBV5-4 to TRBJ2-5; the D is unclear. The CDR3 covers 15 residues. The germline gives CDR1 SGHNT, CDR2 YYREEE (reference sequence). Trimming shortened V by 5 bases and J by 1 base, and 15 bases separated the two germline ends. DNA of the CDR3: TGTGCCAGCAGGCCGGGCTCAGCCCCCCAAGAGACCCAGTACTTC. It specifies CASRPGSAPQETQYF.

This clonotype was found many times. This beta chain appears as a stray read in a library generated for alpha chains; its size is not informative. The chain is built from TRBV6-5 and TRBJ2-7; D call uncertain. V lost 7 bases and J lost 3, with 10 bases in between. Germline-derived CDR1 and CDR2 are MNHEY and SVGAGI. CDR3 size: 12 residues. CDR3 sequence: CASKTGVYEQYF. As DNA, the CDR3 is TGTGCCAGCAAAACGGGTGTCTACGAGCAGTACTTC.

This clonotype is labeled medium-sized. The library was designed around alpha chains, so this beta chain is a stray read whose abundance carries little weight. The V call is TRBV27, the J call TRBJ2-2, with 11 bases matching TRBD2. This CDR3 spans 15 amino acids. Losses at the gene ends were 5 bases for V and 6 bases for J; bases not matched to a gene: 5. Germline V gene sequence: CDR1 MNHEY, CDR2 SMNVEV (reference sequence). DNA of the CDR3: TGTGCCAGCAGTCTGACTAGCGGGAATGCCGGGGAGCTGTTTTTT. Translation gives CASSLTSGNAGELFF.

In its sample, this clonotype is medium-sized. Because this beta chain is a stray read in a library intended to capture alpha chains, its abundance should not be given much weight. The chain employs TRBV12-3 or TRBV12-4 and TRBJ1-2; possibly TRBD1 for D (6 bases). Trimming took 5 bases from V and 7 from J, leaving 8 bases between them. The CDR3 extends over 11 amino acids. Written as DNA, the CDR3 is TGTGCCAGCAGTACAGGGACTGGCTACACCTTC. As protein: CASSTGTGYTF.

This clonotype was counted at least ten times. Found in a library prepared for alpha chains, this beta chain is an off-target read, and its abundance has little meaning. V is TRBV7-6 and J is TRBJ1-1; D ambiguous. The V end lost 5 bases, the J end lost 4 bases, and 8 bases lay between the germline ends. The CDR3 contains 12 residues. Germline V lookup: CDR1 SGHVS, CDR2 FNYEAQ. CDR3 sequence (DNA): TGTGCCAGCAGCGGGGTAGGCACTGAAGCTTTCTTT. It codes for CASSGVGTEAFF. Using reference TRBV7-6 and TRBJ1-1 for the parts outside the CDR3, the full variable domain is GAGVSQSPRYKVTKRGQDVALRCDPISGHVSLYWYRQALGQGPEFLTYFNYEAQQDKSGLPNDRFSAERPEGSISTLTIQRTEQRDSAMYRCASSGVGTEAFFGQGTRLTVV.

This clonotype occurred many times. Since the library was made to target alpha chains, this beta chain is a stray read and its abundance is not meaningful. V gene TRBV30 combines with J gene TRBJ2-2; 7 bases are shared with TRBD2. Trimming cost V 6 bases and J 4 bases; bases outside gene matches: 8. This CDR3 comprises 14 residues. The germline gives CDR1 GTSNPN, CDR2 SVGIG (reference sequence). CDR3 in amino acids: CACKRREITGELFF. CDR3 in DNA: TGTGCCTGTAAGAGGCGGGAGATCACCGGGGAGCTGTTTTTT.

This clonotype showed up just a few times. This beta chain lies outside the target of a library built for alpha chains; its clone size means little. The chain is built from TRBV4-1 and TRBJ1-3, with a possible D match to TRBD1 (6 bases). CDR1 and CDR2 (germline): MGHRA, YSYEKL. V lost 1 base and J lost 3, with 13 bases in between. The CDR3 loop spans 16 amino acids. The CDR3 here is CASSQVSGVGGNTIYF. CDR3 coding DNA: TGCGCCAGCAGCCAAGTGTCAGGGGTCGGTGGAAACACCATATATTTT.

The table lists this clonotype with many counts. Since it is a stray read in a library aimed at alpha chains, this beta chain has a size that is not meaningful. This chain joins TRBV10-3 and TRBJ1-1, with D maybe TRBD1 (5 bases). Germline V lookup: CDR1 ENHRY, CDR2 SYGVKD. Trimming pared 6 bases from V and 2 bases from J, leaving 19 bases between. CDR3 length equals 16 residues. For the CDR3, the DNA is TGTGCCATCAGGGAGAGGGGAGGGGATCTAAACACTGAAGCTTTCTTT. It specifies CAIRERGGDLNTEAFF.

This clonotype is medium-sized. This beta chain slipped into a library made for alpha chains as a stray read, so its size is not meaningful. The chain joins TRBV6-1 to TRBJ2-1, with TRBD1 matching over 9 bases. Per germline, CDR1 MNHNS and CDR2 SASEGT. Trimming at V came to 5 bases and at J to 4 bases, leaving 9 bases not matched to a gene. The CDR3 is made up of 16 amino acids. CDR3 loop: CASSRDRALLYNEQFF. Written as DNA, the CDR3 is TGTGCCAGCAGTCGGGACAGGGCCTTACTTTACAATGAGCAGTTCTTC.

Many counts were recorded for this clonotype. Since the library was made to target alpha chains, this beta chain is a stray read and its abundance is not meaningful. The chain has TRBV19 and TRBJ2-7; TRBD2 matches at 12 bases. Germline V gives CDR1 LNHDA, CDR2 SQIVND (reference sequence). The CDR3 has 18 amino acids. Trimming removed 1 base from V and 1 base from J; junction bases left unmatched: 8. The CDR3 loop is CASSIALDGLAGSYEQYF. DNA of the CDR3: TGTGCCAGTAGTATAGCCCTCGATGGACTAGCGGGATCCTACGAGCAGTACTTC.

Concerning this clonotype: This beta chain slipped into a library made for alpha chains as a stray read, so its size is not meaningful. CDR3 DNA: TGCGCCAGCAGTGTCACAGGGATCTTCCAAGCTTTCTTT. Protein product: CASSVTGIFQAFF. The J gene is TRBJ1-1, the V gene TRBV10-2, with a tentative D call TRBD1 (6 bases). Germline CDR1 reads WSHSY; CDR2 reads SAAADI. The V gene lost 4 bases and the J gene lost 9 bases, with 15 bases spanning the gap. CDR3 length: 13 residues.

As concerns this clonotype: This beta chain turned up in a library designed for alpha chains; as an off-target read, its abundance says little. This sequence joins TRBV6-6 and TRBJ1-4; D is uncertain. Between the trimmed V and J ends, which lost 3 bases and 5 bases, there was a span of 4 bases. Germline V gives CDR1 MNHNY, CDR2 SVGAGI (reference sequence). CDR3 length equals 12 residues. CDR3 in DNA: TGTGCCAGCAGTTATGGGAATGAAAAACTGTTTTTT. Residues: CASSYGNEKLFF.

This clonotype was seen repeatedly, ten times or more. A library prepared for alpha chains yielded this beta chain as an off-target read; its size is of little meaning. The chain couples TRBV5-1 to TRBJ1-1; D gene ambiguous. The CDR3 has 14 residues. V lost 2 bases to trimming and J lost 5 bases, with 13 bases between them. Germline CDR1 reads SGHRS; CDR2 reads YFSETQ. CDR3 residues: CASSLNTDGTEAFF. The CDR3 DNA is TGCGCCAGCAGCTTAAACACGGACGGGACTGAAGCTTTCTTT.

By sample fraction, this clonotype is medium-sized (0.01 to 0.1%). A library made for alpha chains picked up this beta chain off target, so its size means little. V and J are TRBV6-1 and TRBJ1-5, with D hard to call. Trimming took 5 bases from V and 0 from J, leaving 5 bases between them. The CDR3 length is 13 residues. Germline CDR1 and CDR2: MNHNS and SASEGT. As DNA, the CDR3 is TGTGCCAGCAGTTTACATAGCAATCAGCCCCAGCATTTT. Protein sequence: CASSLHSNQPQHF.

Details on this clonotype: In a library made to pick up alpha chains, this beta chain is a stray read with a size that means little. The chain couples TRBV7-8 to TRBJ1-5; no clear D. From germline, CDR1 is SGHVS and CDR2 FQNEAQ. The V gene lost 4 bases and the J gene lost 2 bases, with 6 bases spanning the gap. The CDR3 has 13 residues. CDR3 in DNA: TGTGCCAGCAGCTGGGCGGGCAATCAGCCCCAGCATTTT. It is translated as CASSWAGNQPQHF.

This clonotype was counted between two and nine times. This beta chain is an unintended read in a library built for alpha chains; its size means little. V is TRBV18 and J is TRBJ1-4, with a tentative D call TRBD1 (5 bases). Trimming removed 5 bases at V and 5 bases at J, with 9 bases between. This CDR3 contains 13 residues. Looked up from germline, CDR1 is KGHSH and CDR2 is LQKENI. The CDR3 reads CASSRDQNEKLFF. Here the CDR3 DNA reads TGTGCCAGCTCAAGGGACCAAAATGAAAAACTGTTTTTT.

Details on this clonotype: A library made for alpha chains picked up this beta chain off target, so its size means little. V and J are TRBV21-1 and TRBJ1-1. TRBV21-1 is a pseudogene. The CDR3 is made up of 12 amino acids. CDR3 in amino acids: CASSYKNTEAFF. CDR3 coding DNA: TGTGCCAGCTCCTATAAGAACACTGAAGCTTTCTTT.